This T cell receptor (beta chain) was retrieved from a study of control samples from healthy donors and cancer patients. Trimming took off 3 bases at V and 3 bases at J, with 9 bases between the two ends. Germline assignment: CDR1 DFQATT and CDR2 SNEGSKA (reference sequence). This CDR3 has 14 amino acids. Sequenced by immunoSEQ multiplex PCR; TCRdb stores in-frame clones only, minus some. The data show tens of thousands of clones, approximately 84% seen once. The clonotype was recovered from a woman aged 50 to 60 with lung cancer. The chain employs TRBV20-1 and TRBJ1-6; D gene ambiguous. The material sequenced was PBMCs. CDR3 sequence: CSASEGYYNSPLHF. Written as DNA, the CDR3 is TGCAGTGCTAGTGAGGGCTACTATAATTCACCCCTCCACTTT.